This T cell receptor (beta chain) was profiled in a study of T cell repertoires in cytomegalovirus infection. The overall study: Through public TCR beta signatures, both CMV infection and matching HLA type were indicated.

V gave up 2 bases and J gave up 7 bases, with 5 bases separating them. The CDR3 spans 12 residues. Germline V gene data show CDR1 as MNHNS and CDR2 as SASEGT. From the reads, TCRdb called clonotypes with MiXCR, one entry per CDR3 protein. Altogether 150,000 to 200,000 distinct CDR3 sequences are present, 8% to 10% being singletons, with the ten largest covering roughly 4.8%. This clonotype turned up a few times. The source material was PBMCs. The chain joins TRBV6-1 to TRBJ2-2; D is unclear. This TCR came from a human donor in good health (CMV status not recorded). Some clones in this sample may be carry-over from other donors' samples. The DNA for the CDR3 is TGTGCCAGCAGTGAATTCTTCGGGGAGCTGTTTTTT. It specifies CASSEFFGELFF.